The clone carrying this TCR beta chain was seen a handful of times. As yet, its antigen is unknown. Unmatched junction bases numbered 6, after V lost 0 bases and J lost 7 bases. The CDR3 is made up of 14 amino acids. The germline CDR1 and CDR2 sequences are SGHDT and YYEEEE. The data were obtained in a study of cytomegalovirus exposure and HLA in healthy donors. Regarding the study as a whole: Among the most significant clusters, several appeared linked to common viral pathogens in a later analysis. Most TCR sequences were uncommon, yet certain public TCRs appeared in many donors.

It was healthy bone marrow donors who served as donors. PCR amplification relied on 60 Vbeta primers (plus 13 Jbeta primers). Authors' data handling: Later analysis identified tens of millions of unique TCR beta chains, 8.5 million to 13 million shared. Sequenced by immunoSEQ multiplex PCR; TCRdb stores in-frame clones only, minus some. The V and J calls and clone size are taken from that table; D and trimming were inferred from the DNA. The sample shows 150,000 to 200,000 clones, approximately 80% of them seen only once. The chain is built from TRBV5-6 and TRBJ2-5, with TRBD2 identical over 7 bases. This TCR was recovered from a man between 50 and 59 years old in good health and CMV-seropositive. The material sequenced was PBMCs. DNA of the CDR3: TGTGCCAGCAGCTTGGGGGAGGGCACTACGACCCAGTACTTC. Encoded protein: CASSLGEGTTTQYF.